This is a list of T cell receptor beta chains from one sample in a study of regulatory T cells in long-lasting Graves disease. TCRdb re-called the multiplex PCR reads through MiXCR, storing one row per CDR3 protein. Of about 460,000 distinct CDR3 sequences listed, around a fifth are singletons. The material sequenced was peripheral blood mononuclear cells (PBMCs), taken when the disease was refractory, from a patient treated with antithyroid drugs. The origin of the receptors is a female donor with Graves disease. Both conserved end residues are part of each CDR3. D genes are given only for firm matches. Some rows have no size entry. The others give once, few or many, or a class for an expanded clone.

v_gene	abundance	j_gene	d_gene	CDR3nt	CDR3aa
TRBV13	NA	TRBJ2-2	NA	TGTGCCAGCAGCTCTATATCGGGCGGGGCGAACACCGGGGAGCTGTTTTTT	CASSSISGGANTGELFF
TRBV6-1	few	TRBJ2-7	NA	TGTGCCAGCAGTACAGTCACCTACGAGCAGTACTTC	CASSTVTYEQYF
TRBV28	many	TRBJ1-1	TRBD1	TGTGCCAGCAGACGGACAGGAATTGTCACTGAAGCTTTCTTT	CASRRTGIVTEAFF
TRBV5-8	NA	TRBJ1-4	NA	TGTGCCAGCAGCTTGGGGGCAGCCCCTAATGAAAAACTGTTTTTT	CASSLGAAPNEKLFF
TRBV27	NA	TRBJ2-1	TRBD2	TGTGCCAGCAGGGCCTTACTAGCGGCCGAATACAATGAGCAGTTCTTC	CASRALLAAEYNEQFF
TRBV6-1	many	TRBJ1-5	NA	TGTGCCAGCAGAACCTGGGGGGTCAGCAATCAGCCCCAGCATTTT	CASRTWGVSNQPQHF
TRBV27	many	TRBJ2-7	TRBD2	TGTGCCAGCAGTCTCCCCCCACGGGGACTAGCGGGAGTACCGGCGATTTACGAGCAGTACTTC	CASSLPPRGLAGVPAIYEQYF
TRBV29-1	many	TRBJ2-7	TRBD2	TGCAGCGGGACCGGGACTAGCGGCTACGAGCAGTACTTC	CSGTGTSGYEQYF
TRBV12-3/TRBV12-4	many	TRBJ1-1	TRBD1	TGTGCCAGCAGTTTCAGGGGGGGGCCTGCCACTGAAGCTTTCTTT	CASSFRGGPATEAFF
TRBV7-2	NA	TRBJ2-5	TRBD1	TGTGCCAGCAGCCCCGAGACAGGGGCAGAGACCCAGTACTTC	CASSPETGAETQYF
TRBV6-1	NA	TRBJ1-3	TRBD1	TGTGCCAGCAGTCGCGTGGACAGGGGAAACACCATATATTTT	CASSRVDRGNTIYF
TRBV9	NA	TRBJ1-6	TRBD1	TGTGCCAGCAGCGCCGTAACAGGGGTGAATTCACCCCTCCACTTT	CASSAVTGVNSPLHF
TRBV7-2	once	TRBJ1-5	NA	TGTGCCAGCAGCTTATGGTTCGCCAGCAATCAGCCCCAGCATTTT	CASSLWFASNQPQHF
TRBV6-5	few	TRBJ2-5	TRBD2	TGTGCCAGCAGTTTTATCGGGACTAGACAAGAGACCCAGTACTTC	CASSFIGTRQETQYF
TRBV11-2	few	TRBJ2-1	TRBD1	TGTGCCAGCAGCTATGGGACAGACAATGAGCAGTTCTTC	CASSYGTDNEQFF
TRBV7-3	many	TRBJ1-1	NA	TGTGCCAGCAGCTTAGGGCAGTACGGGAGCGCTTTCTTT	CASSLGQYGSAFF
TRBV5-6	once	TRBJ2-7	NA	TGTGCCAGCAGCTTGGACGGGGTTACAGTTCACTACGAGCAGTACTTC	CASSLDGVTVHYEQYF
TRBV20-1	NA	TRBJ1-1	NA	TGCAGTGCCAGATCGAGGGGGAACACTGAAGCTTTCTTT	CSARSRGNTEAFF
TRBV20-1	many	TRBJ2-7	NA	TGCAGTGCTAGTTGGAACAAGGGCTCCTACGAGCAGTACTTC	CSASWNKGSYEQYF
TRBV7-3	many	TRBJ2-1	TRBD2	TGTGCCAGCAGCTCCGAAGTTACGTGGCGGGGGGTCGACAATGAGCAGTTCTTC	CASSSEVTWRGVDNEQFF
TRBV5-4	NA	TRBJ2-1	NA	TGTGCCAGCAGTTCTCCGCGAAACAATGAGCAGTTCTTC	CASSSPRNNEQFF
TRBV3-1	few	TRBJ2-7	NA	TGTGCCAGCAGCCCAACCGGGACGCAACCGTACGAGCAGTACTTC	CASSPTGTQPYEQYF
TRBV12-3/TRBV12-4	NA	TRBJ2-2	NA	TGTGCCAGCAGTTTCGGAGGGCTAGCGGACAGCACCGGGGAGCTGTTTTTT	CASSFGGLADSTGELFF
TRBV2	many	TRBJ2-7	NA	TGTGCCAGCAGTGGTGGGCAGGGCGGCGGGGACGAGCAGTACTTC	CASSGGQGGGDEQYF
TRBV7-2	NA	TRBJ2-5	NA	TGTGCCAGCAGACTCCACAGGGTGGGAGAGACCCAGTACTTC	CASRLHRVGETQYF
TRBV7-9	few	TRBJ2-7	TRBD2	TGTGCCAGCAGCTTAGGTCCTAGCGGGAGGGCGAGCTCCTACGAGCAGTACTTC	CASSLGPSGRASSYEQYF
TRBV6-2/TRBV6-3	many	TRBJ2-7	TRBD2	TGTGCCACCTACCGCGGGCTAGCGGGGTACGAGCAGTACTTC	CATYRGLAGYEQYF
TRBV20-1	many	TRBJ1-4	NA	TGCAGTGCCCTGTTTCGAAGCAATGAAAAACTGTTTTTT	CSALFRSNEKLFF
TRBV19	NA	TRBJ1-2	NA	TGTGCCAGTAGTATGGCAGGACCGCGCTATGGCCACACCTTC	CASSMAGPRYGHTF
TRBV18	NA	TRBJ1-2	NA	TGTGCCAGCTCACCACTTTCCCACTATGGCTACACCTTC	CASSPLSHYGYTF
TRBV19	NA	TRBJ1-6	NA	TGTGCCAGTAGTATAGGTGGACAGAATTCACCCCTCCACTTT	CASSIGGQNSPLHF
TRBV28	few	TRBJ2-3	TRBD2	TGTGCCAGCAGTCTCCAGCGACTAGCGGGAGGGTACACAGATACGCAGTATTTT	CASSLQRLAGGYTDTQYF
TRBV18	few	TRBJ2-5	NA	TGTGCCAGCTCCCCGAATCCTAATGAAGAGACCCAGTACTTC	CASSPNPNEETQYF
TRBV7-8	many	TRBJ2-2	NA	TGTGCCAGCAGCTTAGCGAATTGGGCCGATACGAACACCGGGGAGCTGTTTTTT	CASSLANWADTNTGELFF
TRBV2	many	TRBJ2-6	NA	TGTGCCAGAGTTTTGATCAGGGGCAGTTCTGGGGCCAACGTCCTGACTTTC	CARVLIRGSSGANVLTF
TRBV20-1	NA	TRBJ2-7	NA	TGCAGTGCACTCATAAGGACCGGCTCCTACGAGCAGTACTTC	CSALIRTGSYEQYF
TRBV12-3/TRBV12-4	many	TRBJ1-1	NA	TGTGCCAGCAGCTTGGGACACCAGAACACTGAAGCTTTCTTT	CASSLGHQNTEAFF
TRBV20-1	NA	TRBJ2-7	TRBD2	TGCAGTGTTGATGGACTAGCGGAAAACTCCTACGAGCAGTACTTC	CSVDGLAENSYEQYF
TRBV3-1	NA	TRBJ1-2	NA	TGTGCCAGCAGCCAAGGGGGCTCCCGGGGGGCCTATGGCTACACCTTC	CASSQGGSRGAYGYTF
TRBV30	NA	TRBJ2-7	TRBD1	TGTGCCTGGACCCGGGACAGGGAGGGTGAGCAGTACTTC	CAWTRDREGEQYF
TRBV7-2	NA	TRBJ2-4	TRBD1	TGTGCCAGCAGCCCAAGGGGACAGGGCCAGGGAAACATTCAGTACTTC	CASSPRGQGQGNIQYF
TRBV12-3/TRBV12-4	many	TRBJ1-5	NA	TGTGCCAGCAGTTTCACAGAAGATCAGCCCCAGCATTTT	CASSFTEDQPQHF
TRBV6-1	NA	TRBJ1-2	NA	TGTGCCAGCAGTGAAAGCGGAGGCGGCTATGGCTACACCTTC	CASSESGGGYGYTF
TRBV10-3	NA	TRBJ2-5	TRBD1	TGTGCCATCAGACCGACAGGGCAAGAGACCCAGCACTTC	CAIRPTGQETQHF
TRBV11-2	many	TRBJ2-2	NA	TGTGCCAGCAGCAAGGACATCCAGAACACCGGGGAGCTGTTTTTT	CASSKDIQNTGELFF
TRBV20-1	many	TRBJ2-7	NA	TGCAGTGCTAGAGATTCCTCCTACGAGCAGTACTTC	CSARDSSYEQYF
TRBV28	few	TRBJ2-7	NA	TGTGCCAGCAGTTCGGGCCAAAGCGCCCGGCAGTACTTC	CASSSGQSARQYF
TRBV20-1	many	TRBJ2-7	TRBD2	TGCAGTGCTAGAGATCCACTAGCGGGGGGGCGCTACGAGCAGTACTTC	CSARDPLAGGRYEQYF
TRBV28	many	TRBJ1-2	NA	TGTGCCAGCAGCAACCTCTGGGCGGCTAGTAACTATGGCTACACCTTC	CASSNLWAASNYGYTF
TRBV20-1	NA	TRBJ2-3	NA	TGCAGTGCCATTGGCGCCAACCTAGCGACAGATACGCAGTATTTT	CSAIGANLATDTQYF
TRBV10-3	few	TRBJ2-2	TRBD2	TGTGCCATCATGCGGGACAAGCGGGGGACGAACACCGGGGAGCTGTTTTTT	CAIMRDKRGTNTGELFF
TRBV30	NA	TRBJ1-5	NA	TGTGCCTGGACCGGGGACTTTAATCAGCCCCAGCATTTT	CAWTGDFNQPQHF
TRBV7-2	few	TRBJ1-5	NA	TGTGCCAGCAGCCGAGAGGGGGACCTCAATCAGCCCCAGCATTTT	CASSREGDLNQPQHF
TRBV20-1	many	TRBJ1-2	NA	TGCAGTGCTAGAGATCAACGCGGGGCCTATGGCTACACCTTC	CSARDQRGAYGYTF